What follows are 25 T cell receptor beta chains derived from one specimen sequenced in a study of blood T cell repertoires in COVID-19. Only in-frame clones appear in the TCRdb table, and some are missing; sequencing was by immunoSEQ multiplex PCR. Seen here are around 340,000 clones, 80% to 90% observed once, and the top ten hold about 4.2%. Sequencing was done on a sample of PBMCs or T cells enriched from blood (not recorded which). The receptors come from a woman between 35 and 50 years old with acute COVID-19.

The chain employs TRBV9 and TRBJ2-3; D uncertain. Trimming pared 4 bases from V and 10 bases from J, leaving 16 bases between. Per germline, CDR1 SGDLS and CDR2 YYNGEE. The length of the CDR3 is 13 residues. CDR3 nucleotide sequence: TGTGCCAGCAGCTCCGCCCTAGTTTCCTCGCAGTATTTT. Protein product: CASSSALVSSQYF. The whole variable domain, filled in from reference TRBV9 and TRBJ2-3, reads DSGVTQTPKHLITATGQRVTLRCSPRSGDLSVYWYQQSLDQGLQFLIQYYNGEERAKGNILERFSAQQFPDLHSELNLSSLELGDSALYFCASSSALVSSQYFGPGTRLTVL.

J is TRBJ2-7 and V is TRBV2, with TRBD2 as a possible D gene (5 bases). The CDR3 is 14 residues long. Germline lookup yields CDR1 SNHLY and CDR2 FYNNEI. The V gene lost 4 bases and the J gene lost 0 bases, with 10 bases spanning the gap. CDR3 sequence: CASSAQRNSYEQYF. CDR3 sequence (DNA): TGTGCCAGCAGTGCCCAGCGGAACTCCTACGAGCAGTACTTC.

The gene calls are TRBV7-9 and TRBJ1-4, with D uncertain. The V gene's germline CDR1 is SEHNR and CDR2 FQNEAQ (reference sequence). V lost 3 bases to trimming and J lost 7 bases, with 15 bases between them. The CDR3 spans 15 residues. The CDR3 here is CASSFMLDAGEKLFF. The CDR3 nucleotides are TGTGCCAGCAGCTTTATGCTGGATGCGGGTGAAAAACTGTTTTTT.

The chain links TRBV3-1 (or the pseudogene TRBV3-2) to TRBJ2-1; 10 nucleotides agree with TRBD1. V gave up 8 bases and J gave up 4 bases; unmatched junction bases: 5. In germline, CDR1 is LGHDT, CDR2 YNNKEL (reference sequence). This CDR3 has 14 amino acids. The CDR3 spells CASETGGLYNEQFF. The CDR3 DNA follows: TGTGCCAGCGAGACAGGGGGCCTTTACAATGAGCAGTTCTTC.

The V call is TRBV9, the J call TRBJ1-3; TRBD1 is a possible D gene (5 bases). Germline CDR1 SGDLS, CDR2 YYNGEE. The CDR3 extends over 14 amino acids. Trimming removed 4 bases at V and 0 bases at J, with 8 bases between. CDR3 sequence reads: CASSTGASGNTIYF. Written as DNA, the CDR3 is TGTGCCAGCAGCACAGGAGCCTCTGGAAACACCATATATTTT.

The gene calls are TRBV5-8 and TRBJ1-1; TRBD1 matches at 11 bases. The ends lost 4 bases at V and 2 bases at J; junction bases unmatched: 4. This CDR3 spans 15 amino acids. Germline V gives CDR1 SGHTS, CDR2 YDEGEE. The CDR3: CASSRGTGGNTEAFF. The CDR3 DNA sequence: TGTGCCAGCAGCAGGGGGACAGGGGGTAACACTGAAGCTTTCTTT.

V gene TRBV11-2 combines with J gene TRBJ2-1, with D perhaps matching TRBD2 (6 bases). V gave up 5 bases and J gave up 9 bases, with 17 bases separating them. The germline CDR1 and CDR2 sequences are SGHAT and FQNNGV. CDR3 length equals 14 residues. In nucleotides, the CDR3 is TGTGCCAGCAGCCAAGGGAGGACCGAGGGTGAGCAGTTCTTC. Protein: CASSQGRTEGEQFF. Drawing the rest from reference TRBV11-2 and TRBJ2-1, the complete variable domain is EAGVAQSPRYKIIEKRQSVAFWCNPISGHATLYWYQQILGQGPKLLIQFQNNGVVDDSQLPKDRFSAERLKGVDSTLKIQPAKLEDSAVYLCASSQGRTEGEQFFGPGTRLTVL.

V is TRBV28 and J is TRBJ2-7; 12 nucleotides line up with TRBD2. The CDR3 spans 18 residues. V shed 3 bases and J 2 bases; nucleotides not matched to a gene: 11. Looked up from germline, CDR1 is MDHEN and CDR2 is SYDVKM. In DNA, the CDR3 is TGTGCCAGCAGTTTCCTAAGGACTAGCGGGGCGGCCCCCTACGAGCAGTACTTC. It specifies CASSFLRTSGAAPYEQYF.

V gene TRBV28 combines with J gene TRBJ1-5; D gene ambiguous. Trimming removed 6 bases at V and 12 bases at J, with 12 bases between. The germline V gene encodes CDR1 MDHEN and CDR2 SYDVKM. The CDR3 has 11 residues. CDR3 loop: CASSETAYQHF. The DNA for the CDR3 is TGTGCCAGCAGCGAAACTGCATACCAGCATTTT.

The rearrangement links TRBV7-2 to TRBJ2-4; D call uncertain. The CDR3 has 14 amino acids. In germline, CDR1 is SGHTA, CDR2 FQGNSA. V lost 5 bases and J 0 bases, leaving 8 bases between the germline ends. The CDR3 nucleotides are TGTGCCAGCAGCACGATCGGAGCCAAAAACATTCAGTACTTC. Translated: CASSTIGAKNIQYF.

V and J are TRBV6-5 and TRBJ2-7; 7 bases match TRBD1. This CDR3 is built from 15 residues. Germline V gene sequence: CDR1 MNHEY, CDR2 SVGAGI. V was clipped by 2 bases and J by 3 bases; unmatched bases: 7. The CDR3 DNA sequence: TGTGCCAGCAGTTACGGGCGACAGGGAGTCTACGAGCAGTACTTC. Its protein is CASSYGRQGVYEQYF.

The chain carries TRBV6-4 and TRBJ2-1; 9 bases line up with TRBD1. This CDR3 has 15 residues. CDR1 and CDR2 (germline): MRHNA, SNTAGT. The J segment lost 9 bases and the V segment lost 4 bases, leaving 10 bases of the junction unmatched. Here the CDR3 reads CASSGTGQGFGEQFF. For the CDR3, the DNA is TGTGCCAGCAGTGGGACGGGACAGGGTTTCGGTGAGCAGTTCTTC.

The chain combines TRBV29-1 with TRBJ1-1; D is uncertain. CDR1 SQVTM and CDR2 ANQGSEA come from the germline V gene. Trimming shortened V by 2 bases and J by 0 bases, and 13 bases separated the two germline ends. The CDR3 is 15 residues long. In DNA form, the CDR3 reads TGCAGCGTTGAACGTAGGATAGACATGAACACTGAAGCTTTCTTT. It is translated as CSVERRIDMNTEAFF.

The gene calls are TRBV28 and TRBJ1-5; 8 positions match TRBD1. This CDR3 has 13 residues. Per germline, CDR1 MDHEN and CDR2 SYDVKM. V lost 7 bases to trimming and J lost 15 bases; unmatched junction nucleotides: 14. Here the CDR3 reads CASNGQGLITRHF. The DNA for the CDR3 is TGTGCCAGCAATGGACAGGGCTTAATAACGCGGCATTTT.

The rearrangement uses TRBV12-3 or TRBV12-4 and TRBJ1-5; 8 nucleotides match TRBD1. The CDR3 length is 13 residues. The J segment lost 11 bases and the V segment lost 4 bases, leaving 7 bases of the junction unmatched. The CDR3 reads CASSWTGSGSQHF. The CDR3 DNA reads as TGTGCCAGCAGTTGGACAGGGTCAGGGTCCCAGCATTTT.

This chain links TRBV25-1 with TRBJ2-7; 7 bases agree with TRBD1. This CDR3 is 15 amino acids long. CDR1 and CDR2 (germline): MGHDK, SYGVNS. The J segment lost 3 bases and the V segment lost 6 bases, leaving 11 bases of the junction unmatched. The CDR3 protein is CASRGSGTANYEQYF. CDR3 nucleotides: TGTGCCAGCAGGGGTTCCGGGACAGCAAACTACGAGCAGTACTTC.

The chain carries TRBV4-2 and TRBJ1-1; unclear D gene. V lost 0 bases to trimming and J lost 1 base, with 12 bases between them. Per germline, CDR1 LGHNA and CDR2 YNFKEQ. The CDR3 is made up of 16 amino acids. For the CDR3, the DNA is TGTGCCAGCAGCCAAGAGCTTAGCCAGTCGAACACTGAAGCTTTCTTT. Protein product: CASSQELSQSNTEAFF.

The V and J genes are TRBV3-1 (or the pseudogene TRBV3-2) and TRBJ2-1; TRBD2 aligns across 9 bases. From germline, CDR1 is LGHDT and CDR2 YNNKEL (reference sequence). The V segment lost 3 bases and the J segment 8 bases; nucleotides outside the gene matches: 5. This CDR3 spans 14 amino acids. CDR3 loop: CASSQVLAGYEQFF. CDR3 coding DNA: TGTGCCAGCAGCCAGGTTCTAGCGGGGTATGAGCAGTTCTTC.

The gene calls are TRBV25-1 and TRBJ1-3; D is undetermined. Germline CDR1 reads MGHDK; CDR2 reads SYGVNS. This CDR3 has 13 residues. V was shortened by 8 bases and J by 0 bases, with 8 bases between the two germline ends. In nucleotides, the CDR3 is TGTGCCAGCGTCCACGGCTCTGGAAACACCATATATTTT. Translated, it gives CASVHGSGNTIYF.

The gene calls are TRBV28 and TRBJ2-1; no definite D call. The ends were cut back, 5 bases at V and 7 bases at J, with 12 bases in the middle. Germline V gene data show CDR1 as MDHEN and CDR2 as SYDVKM. This CDR3 is 13 amino acids long. CDR3 residues: CASSPPPPNEQFF. The CDR3 nucleotides read TGTGCCAGCAGTCCTCCTCCCCCGAATGAGCAGTTCTTC. Full variable domain (missing parts from reference TRBV28 and TRBJ2-1): DVKVTQSSRYLVKRTGEKVFLECVQDMDHENMFWYRQDPGLGLRLIYFSYDVKMKEKGDIPEGYSVSREKKERFSLILESASTNQTSMYLCASSPPPPNEQFFGPGTRLTVL.

The chain recombines TRBV2 with TRBJ2-7; D is possibly TRBD2 (6 bases). Germline V gives CDR1 SNHLY, CDR2 FYNNEI. Trimming pared 9 bases from V and 4 bases from J, leaving 19 bases between. This CDR3 region has 14 residues. CDR3 nucleotides: TGTGCCAGTAAACGGGAGTATCAATCGTACGAGCAGTACTTC. Its protein product is CASKREYQSYEQYF.

The gene calls are TRBV9 and TRBJ1-4; TRBD1 matches 7 bases. CDR1 is SGDLS and CDR2 is YYNGEE in the germline V gene. This CDR3 contains 15 residues. V was clipped by 2 bases and J by 5 bases; unmatched bases: 6. The CDR3 region has the DNA TGTGCCAGCAGCGTCTGGGGACAGATGAATGAAAAACTGTTTTTT. Translation gives CASSVWGQMNEKLFF.

This chain joins TRBV6-5 and TRBJ1-5; D call uncertain. Germline assignment: CDR1 MNHEY and CDR2 SVGAGI. Trimming cost V 6 bases and J 0 bases, with 6 bases left between them. The CDR3 sequence is 13 residues long. The CDR3 region is CASSRDSNQPQHF. In DNA, the CDR3 is TGTGCCAGCAGCCGGGATAGCAATCAGCCCCAGCATTTT.

V gene TRBV4-3 combines with J gene TRBJ1-2; the D is unclear. Germline CDR1 LGHNA, CDR2 YSLEER. V shed 0 bases and J shed 8 bases, with 10 bases lying between them. The CDR3 extends over 13 amino acids. The DNA of the CDR3 is TGCGCCAGCAGCCAAGAAGAGGGCAAGGGCTACACCTTC. Amino acids: CASSQEEGKGYTF.

The J gene is TRBJ1-1, the V gene TRBV18; D gene ambiguous. V was pared by 5 bases and J by 8 bases, with 12 bases between. The CDR3 runs 12 residues. Germline V gene data show CDR1 as KGHSH and CDR2 as LQKENI. CDR3 amino acids: CASSIGGKEAFF. The CDR3, as DNA: TGTGCCAGCTCAATCGGAGGGAAGGAAGCTTTCTTT. Full variable domain (rest looked up from reference TRBV18 and TRBJ1-1): NAGVMQNPRHLVRRRGQEARLRCSPMKGHSHVYWYRQLPEEGLKFMVYLQKENIIDESGMPKERFSAEFPKEGPSILRIQQVVRGDSAAYFCASSIGGKEAFFGQGTRLTVV.